This TCR beta chain emerged from a study of T cell changes during pregnancy in multiple sclerosis. The method was immunoSEQ multiplex PCR; TCRdb's version includes in-frame clones alone and lacks a portion of them. The sample lists tens of thousands of clones, roughly 90% seen once, with 2% in the top ten. This CDR3 is built from 15 residues. The germline V gene has CDR1 LNHDA and CDR2 SQIVND (reference sequence). The ends lost 5 bases at V and 2 bases at J; junction bases unmatched: 8. The specimen comprised peripheral blood, sampled in the second trimester of pregnancy. This TCR derives from a female donor with multiple sclerosis, enrolled in a pregnancy study. V usage is TRBV19 and J usage is TRBJ2-7, with 8 bases aligning to TRBD2. In DNA, the CDR3 is TGTGCCAGTAGTCCCTCACTAGCGGAACCCTACGAGCAGTACTTC. The encoded protein is CASSPSLAEPYEQYF.